This T cell receptor beta chain was recorded in a study of CD8 T cells in ankylosing spondylitis. Study results and limitations: It appeared that ankylosing spondylitis blood was characterized by a TCR beta motif of several highly homologous variants. Past studies reported some motif variants in reactive arthritis synovial fluid and blood.

It was by quantitative 5'-RACE with molecular barcodes that TCR beta libraries were made. TCRdb called the 5' RACE reads again in MiXCR, with one record for every CDR3 protein. The sample gives some 38,000 distinct CDR3 sequences, under 13% of which show up once; roughly 15% is in the top ten. Germline trimming cut 5 bases from V and 7 bases from J; bases unmatched to any gene: 5. CDR3 length equals 14 residues. This clonotype was detected ten times or more. Its antigen remains unknown. Sequences were obtained from blood, either unsorted or a sorted T cell fraction (not recorded which). The chain couples TRBV12-3 or TRBV12-4 to TRBJ1-5, with 10 positions matching TRBD1. This clonotype was obtained from a male donor with ankylosing spondylitis or in good health (not recorded which). In DNA, the CDR3 is TGTGCCAGCAGTAGGGGACAGGGGAGGCAGCCCCAGCATTTT. Amino acids: CASSRGQGRQPQHF.